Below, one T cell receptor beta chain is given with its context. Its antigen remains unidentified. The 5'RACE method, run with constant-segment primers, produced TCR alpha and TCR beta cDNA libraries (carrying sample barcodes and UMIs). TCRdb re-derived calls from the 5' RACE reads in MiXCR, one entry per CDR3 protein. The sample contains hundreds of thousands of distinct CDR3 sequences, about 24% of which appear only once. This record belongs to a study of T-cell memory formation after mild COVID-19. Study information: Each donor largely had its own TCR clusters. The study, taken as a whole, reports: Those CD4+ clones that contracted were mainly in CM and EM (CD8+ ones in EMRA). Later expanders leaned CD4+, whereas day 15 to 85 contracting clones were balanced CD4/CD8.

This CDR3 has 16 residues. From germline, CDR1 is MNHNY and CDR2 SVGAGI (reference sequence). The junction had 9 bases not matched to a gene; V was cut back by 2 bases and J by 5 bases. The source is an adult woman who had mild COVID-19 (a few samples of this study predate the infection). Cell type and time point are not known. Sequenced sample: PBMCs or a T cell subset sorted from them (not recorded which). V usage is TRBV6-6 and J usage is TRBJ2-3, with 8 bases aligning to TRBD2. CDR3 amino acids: CASSYPGGGVRDTQYF. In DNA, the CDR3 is TGTGCCAGCAGTTACCCGGGGGGGGGCGTAAGAGATACGCAGTATTTT.